The TCR beta chain described here comes from a study of blood T cell repertoires in COVID-19. Study-wide background: There were acute and convalescent COVID-19 samples, and they came from the United States, Italy and Spain.

This clone showed up just once. Sequencing used immunoSEQ multiplex PCR; TCRdb keeps in-frame clones, though not all of them. Here the sample spans about 160,000 clones, roughly 90% being singletons. This CDR3 has 12 amino acids. The germline V gene encodes CDR1 SQVTM and CDR2 ANQGSEA. With 8 bases removed from V and 3 bases from J, the gap between germline ends came to 13 bases. The clonotype was recovered from a woman aged 55-69 years who had recovered from COVID-19. Sequencing used peripheral blood. The gene calls are TRBV29-1 and TRBJ1-1, with a weak D call TRBD1 (6 bases). The CDR3 sequence: CSTQGEHTEAFF. DNA for the CDR3: TGCAGCACACAGGGCGAGCACACTGAAGCTTTCTTT.